This TCR beta chain was obtained from a study of blood T cell repertoires in COVID-19. Overall study: The United States, Italy and Spain supplied acute and convalescent COVID-19 samples.

Original handling: Estimated nucleated cell counts came from reference gene primer amplification. TCRdb's copy holds only in-frame clones and misses some; the assay was immunoSEQ multiplex PCR. That table is the source of V, J and clone size, and D and trimming were worked out from the DNA. The sample consists of approximately 12,000 clones, about 87% of them appearing once. CDR1 and CDR2 from the germline V gene are MNHEY and SVGEGT. The CDR3 runs 16 residues. V lost 4 bases and J lost 5; bases outside the gene matches: 8. Source material: peripheral blood. This chain connects TRBV6-2 or TRBV6-3 to TRBJ2-1, with 10 bases identical to TRBD1. This clonotype originated in a human donor in a cohort sampled during active COVID-19. The CDR3 protein is CASSSTGTGAHNEQFF. As DNA, the CDR3 is TGTGCCAGCAGTTCTACCGGGACAGGGGCCCACAATGAGCAGTTCTTC.